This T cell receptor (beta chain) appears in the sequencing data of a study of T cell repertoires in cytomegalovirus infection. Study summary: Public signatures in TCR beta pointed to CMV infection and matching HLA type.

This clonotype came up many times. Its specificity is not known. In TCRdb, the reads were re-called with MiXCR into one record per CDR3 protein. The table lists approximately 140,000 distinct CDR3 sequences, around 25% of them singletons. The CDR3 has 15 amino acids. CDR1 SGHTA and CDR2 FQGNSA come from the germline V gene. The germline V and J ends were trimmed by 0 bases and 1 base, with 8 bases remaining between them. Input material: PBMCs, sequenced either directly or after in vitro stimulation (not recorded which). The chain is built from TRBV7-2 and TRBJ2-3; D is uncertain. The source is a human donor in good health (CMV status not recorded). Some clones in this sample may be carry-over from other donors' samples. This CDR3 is CASSLAPGGTDTQYF. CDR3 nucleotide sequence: TGTGCCAGCAGCTTAGCGCCCGGAGGCACAGATACGCAGTATTTT.